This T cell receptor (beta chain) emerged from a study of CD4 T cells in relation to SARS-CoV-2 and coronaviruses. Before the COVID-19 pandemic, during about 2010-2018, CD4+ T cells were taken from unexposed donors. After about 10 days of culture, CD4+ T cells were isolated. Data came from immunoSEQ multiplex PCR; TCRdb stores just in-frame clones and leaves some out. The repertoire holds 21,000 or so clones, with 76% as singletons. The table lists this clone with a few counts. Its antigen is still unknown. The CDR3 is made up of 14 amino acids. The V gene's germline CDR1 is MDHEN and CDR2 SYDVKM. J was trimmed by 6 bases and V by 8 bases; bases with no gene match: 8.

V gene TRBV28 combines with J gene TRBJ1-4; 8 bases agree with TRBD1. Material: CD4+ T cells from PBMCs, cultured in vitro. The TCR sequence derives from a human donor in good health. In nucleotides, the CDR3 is TGTGCCAGCGGGAGGACAGGGCCTGATGAAAAACTGTTTTTT. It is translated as CASGRTGPDEKLFF.